These 31 T cell receptor beta chains share one sample of origin, sequenced in a study of cytomegalovirus exposure and HLA in healthy donors. Primers: 60 Vbeta forward and 13 Jbeta reverse. Sequencing used immunoSEQ multiplex PCR; TCRdb keeps in-frame clones, though not all of them. The table includes some 150,000 clones, 65% to 90% detected once. Sequenced material: PBMCs. The receptors here all came from a man over 45 in good health and CMV-seropositive.

The genes are TRBV18 and TRBJ2-7; no clear D. Trimming left V 4 bases short and J 3 bases short, with 13 bases between. This CDR3 region has 14 residues. The germline V gene encodes CDR1 KGHSH and CDR2 LQKENI. The chain's CDR3 is CASSQARSYYEQYF. The CDR3, as DNA: TGTGCCAGCTCACAAGCGAGGAGCTACTACGAGCAGTACTTC.

In this sample, this clone turned up once. The rearrangement links TRBV30 to TRBJ1-5; D is ambiguous. The CDR3 consists of 14 residues. Germline CDR1 and CDR2: GTSNPN and SVGIG (reference sequence). V lost 2 bases and J lost 0, with 8 bases in between. CDR3 amino acids: CAWSPVVSNQPQHF. The CDR3 DNA sequence: TGTGCCTGGAGTCCAGTCGTTAGCAATCAGCCCCAGCATTTT.

This chain uses TRBV18 with TRBJ1-4; D is unclear. This CDR3 region has 13 residues. Trimming took off 4 bases at V and 7 bases at J, with 10 bases between the two ends. CDR1 and CDR2 (germline): KGHSH, LQKENI. The CDR3 DNA reads as TGTGCCAGCTCACGAGGCCTCGGTGAAAAACTGTTTTTT. Encoded protein: CASSRGLGEKLFF.

V and J are TRBV11-2 and TRBJ1-4, with 10 bases lining up with TRBD1. This CDR3 region has 14 residues. The J segment lost 8 bases and the V segment lost 1 base, leaving 1 base of the junction unmatched. Germline loops: CDR1 SGHAT, CDR2 FQNNGV. CDR3 bases: TGTGCCAGCAGCTTAGGGACAGGGGGAGAAAAACTGTTTTTT. It codes for CASSLGTGGEKLFF.

This clone occurred a few times. The V and J genes are TRBV28 and TRBJ1-5, with D tentatively TRBD1 (5 bases). Germline loops: CDR1 MDHEN, CDR2 SYDVKM. The V end was cut by 2 bases, the J end by 2 bases, with 10 bases between. This CDR3 spans 15 amino acids. CDR3 protein: CASSLKGLGNQPQHF. The CDR3 region has the DNA TGTGCCAGCAGTTTAAAGGGGCTTGGCAATCAGCCCCAGCATTTT.

The V and J genes are TRBV9 and TRBJ2-7; 9 nucleotides align to TRBD2. This CDR3 has 15 amino acids. J gave up 2 bases and V 4 bases, and 7 bases lay outside the gene matches. Germline lookup yields CDR1 SGDLS and CDR2 YYNGEE. CDR3 residues: CASSPQSSGAYEQYF. CDR3 in DNA: TGTGCCAGCAGCCCCCAGTCTAGCGGGGCCTACGAGCAGTACTTC.

This clone has just a few counts. The rearrangement uses TRBV5-1 and TRBJ1-4; D possibly corresponds to TRBD1 (5 bases). The germline V gene has CDR1 SGHRS and CDR2 YFSETQ. Deletions cut 0 bases from V and 10 bases from J, with 16 bases between. This CDR3 has 15 amino acids. The CDR3 reads CASSLGDSHIVKLFF. CDR3 sequence (DNA): TGCGCCAGCAGCTTGGGAGACAGTCATATAGTAAAACTGTTTTTT.

The chain uses TRBV7-9 and TRBJ2-5, with 7 bases aligning to TRBD1. CDR3 length: 17 residues. Unmatched junction bases numbered 13, after V lost 6 bases and J lost 0 bases. Looked up from germline, CDR1 is SEHNR and CDR2 is FQNEAQ (reference sequence). CDR3 DNA sequence: TGTGCCAGCAGATCCTTCGCCAGGGGGTTAAACCAAGAGACCCAGTACTTC. Translation gives CASRSFARGLNQETQYF.

The chain is built from TRBV7-2 and TRBJ2-1; tentatively, D is TRBD1 (7 bases). This CDR3 region has 14 residues. Germline-derived CDR1 and CDR2 are SGHTA and FQGNSA. V was cut by 5 bases and J by 7 bases, with 15 bases left in between. For the CDR3, the DNA is TGTGCCAGCAGCCAACAACAGGGGAGGAATGAGCAGTTCTTC. Translation gives CASSQQQGRNEQFF.

J is TRBJ2-5 and V is TRBV11-2; TRBD1 is a possible D gene (6 bases). The end of the DNA fits TRBJ2-7 better, so the J call may be wrong. The CDR3 spans 11 residues. CDR1 is SGHAT, CDR2 FQNNGV, per germline. CDR3 nucleotides: TGTGCCAGCAGGGACAGCTACGAGCAGTACTTC. This gives the protein CASRDSYEQYF.

The V call is TRBV9, the J call TRBJ2-1, with 11 bases matching TRBD2. The length of the CDR3 is 15 residues. Germline loops: CDR1 SGDLS, CDR2 YYNGEE. Germline trimming cut 2 bases from V and 7 bases from J; bases unmatched to any gene: 5. CDR3 region: CASSVGTSGINEQFF. CDR3 nucleotides: TGTGCCAGCAGCGTCGGGACTAGCGGAATTAATGAGCAGTTCTTC. The whole variable domain, filled in from reference TRBV9 and TRBJ2-1, reads DSGVTQTPKHLITATGQRVTLRCSPRSGDLSVYWYQQSLDQGLQFLIQYYNGEERAKGNILERFSAQQFPDLHSELNLSSLELGDSALYFCASSVGTSGINEQFFGPGTRLTVL.

This CDR3 is CASRKTSGGSSYNEQFF. The CDR3 DNA is TGTGCCAGCAGAAAGACTAGCGGGGGGAGCTCCTACAATGAGCAGTTCTTC. The chain is built from TRBV13 and TRBJ2-1; TRBD2 matches at 13 bases. The CDR3 extends over 17 amino acids. V trimming: 6 bases; J trimming: 0 bases; junction bases outside the gene matches: 5. The germline V gene encodes CDR1 PRHDT and CDR2 FYEKMQ (reference sequence). The whole variable domain, filled in from reference TRBV13 and TRBJ2-1, reads AAGVIQSPRHLIKEKRETATLKCYPIPRHDTVYWYQQGPGQDPQFLISFYEKMQSDKGSIPDRFSAQQFSDYHSELNMSSLELGDSALYFCASRKTSGGSSYNEQFFGPGTRLTVL.

The gene calls are TRBV9 and TRBJ1-3; D unclear. V lost 4 bases and J 1 base, leaving 15 bases between the germline ends. Germline-derived CDR1 and CDR2 are SGDLS and YYNGEE. This CDR3 is built from 16 residues. The CDR3 reads CASSPYGDFSGNTIYF. The CDR3 bases are TGTGCCAGCAGCCCTTACGGGGATTTTTCTGGAAACACCATATATTTT.

The chain employs TRBV15 and TRBJ1-3, with 8 bases lining up with TRBD1. Germline values: CDR1 LNHNV, CDR2 YYDKDF (reference sequence). V lost 5 bases and J lost 4; bases outside the gene matches: 7. The CDR3 covers 15 residues. DNA of the CDR3: TGTGCCACCAGCCCCGACAGGGGCGACGGAAACACCATATATTTT. Its protein product is CATSPDRGDGNTIYF.

The chain is built from TRBV19 and TRBJ2-5; D is perhaps TRBD1 (5 bases). V was shortened by 4 bases and J by 1 base, with 10 bases between the two germline ends. The CDR3 runs to 14 residues. CDR1 and CDR2 from the germline V gene are LNHDA and SQIVND (reference sequence). The CDR3 loop reads CASSTLGAQETQYF. Written as DNA, the CDR3 is TGTGCCAGTAGTACTCTAGGGGCCCAAGAGACCCAGTACTTC.

The genes are TRBV27 and TRBJ1-1; D is perhaps TRBD1 (5 bases). Trimming pared 2 bases from V and 10 bases from J, leaving 14 bases between. The CDR3 sequence is 13 residues long. CDR1 is MNHEY, CDR2 SMNVEV, per germline (reference sequence). The CDR3 loop reads CASSLAGPHRAFF. CDR3 nucleotide sequence: TGTGCCAGCAGTTTAGCAGGGCCCCATCGAGCTTTCTTT.

The chain joins TRBV10-3 to TRBJ1-1; a possible D gene is TRBD1 (6 bases). The CDR3 is made up of 14 amino acids. The V and J ends lost 0 bases and 7 bases respectively, with 12 bases between them. Germline values: CDR1 ENHRY, CDR2 SYGVKD. CDR3 amino acids: CAISESTGLSEAFF. DNA for the CDR3: TGTGCCATCAGTGAGTCAACAGGGTTAAGTGAAGCTTTCTTT.

This chain joins TRBV7-3 and TRBJ2-5; no firm D call. The germline V gene has CDR1 SGHTA and CDR2 FQGTGA. Trimming took 2 bases from V and 1 from J, leaving 5 bases between them. This CDR3 is built from 13 residues. The CDR3: CASSLGSQETQYF. The CDR3 region has the DNA TGTGCCAGCAGCTTAGGTAGCCAAGAGACCCAGTACTTC.

This clone was observed a few times. V and J are TRBV4-1 and TRBJ2-3, with 9 bases that match TRBD2. The CDR3 is 17 amino acids. The V segment lost 0 bases and the J segment 0 bases; nucleotides outside the gene matches: 4. The germline V gene encodes CDR1 MGHRA and CDR2 YSYEKL. Here the CDR3 DNA reads TGCGCCAGCAGCCAAGATTCGCTAGCGGGGAGCACAGATACGCAGTATTTT. It is translated as CASSQDSLAGSTDTQYF.

The J gene is TRBJ1-1, the V gene TRBV6-6, with 7 bases lining up with TRBD1. V dropped 2 bases and J dropped 2; count of bases not matched to a gene: 5. Germline V gene sequence: CDR1 MNHNY, CDR2 SVGAGI (reference sequence). This CDR3 spans 15 amino acids. The CDR3 is CASSYPGQQNTEAFF. CDR3 nucleotides: TGTGCCAGCAGTTACCCGGGACAGCAAAACACTGAAGCTTTCTTT.

The V and J genes are TRBV29-1 and TRBJ2-3; the D gene is possibly TRBD1 (5 bases). The length of the CDR3 is 14 residues. Germline CDR1 is SQVTM and CDR2 is ANQGSEA. Trimming cost V 6 bases and J 0 bases, with 13 bases left between them. CDR3 sequence: CSVIQDPSTDTQYF. The CDR3 nucleotides read TGCAGCGTAATACAGGATCCTAGCACAGATACGCAGTATTTT.

This clone was detected only a few times. The chain employs TRBV18 and TRBJ2-2, with a possible D match to TRBD1 (5 bases). The CDR3 consists of 14 residues. V was cut by 4 bases and J by 7 bases, with 13 bases left in between. Germline V CDR1 and CDR2: KGHSH, LQKENI. Here the CDR3 DNA reads TGTGCCAGCTCACGAAGGGGCGAGAACGGGGAGCTGTTTTTT. Translating gives CASSRRGENGELFF.

The rearrangement uses TRBV28 and TRBJ1-2; 7 positions agree with TRBD1. This CDR3 has 15 residues. V was pared by 6 bases and J by 4 bases, with 11 bases of the junction left unmatched. Germline V gene sequence: CDR1 MDHEN, CDR2 SYDVKM. The CDR3 bases are TGTGCCAGCAGGCCAGACAGGGCGCGCGGCTATGGCTACACCTTC. Amino acid sequence: CASRPDRARGYGYTF.

The chain recombines TRBV4-2 with TRBJ1-1; D gene uncertain. The CDR3 length is 13 residues. Trimming stripped 0 bases from V and 7 bases from J, with 9 bases between. Per germline, CDR1 LGHNA and CDR2 YNFKEQ. CDR3 bases: TGTGCCAGCAGCCAAGATCTAGGATTTGAAGCTTTCTTT. It translates to CASSQDLGFEAFF.

This clone was found a few times. J is TRBJ2-5 and V is TRBV7-2; 7 nucleotides agree with TRBD2. Germline V gives CDR1 SGHTA, CDR2 FQGNSA. The CDR3 is 16 residues long. Trimming removed 0 bases from V and 3 bases from J; junction bases left unmatched: 7. CDR3 sequence reads: CASSLARGGGKETQYF. As DNA, the CDR3 is TGTGCCAGCAGCTTAGCGCGTGGCGGGGGAAAAGAGACCCAGTACTTC.

This chain uses TRBV28 with TRBJ1-4; the match to TRBD1 covers 8 bases. The CDR3 runs to 13 residues. Germline loops: CDR1 MDHEN, CDR2 SYDVKM. With V trimmed by 3 bases and J by 7 bases, 1 base remained unmatched. In DNA form, the CDR3 reads TGTGCCAGCAGTTTTGGGACAGGTGAAAAACTGTTTTTT. It encodes CASSFGTGEKLFF.

V and J are TRBV4-2 and TRBJ2-2, with 9 bases aligning to TRBD2. V was pared by 1 base and J by 1 base, with 7 bases of the junction left unmatched. This CDR3 spans 18 amino acids. CDR1 LGHNA and CDR2 YNFKEQ come from the germline V gene. Written as DNA, the CDR3 is TGTGCCAGCAGCCAAGCGAATAGCGGGAGCCGGAACACCGGGGAGCTGTTTTTT. This encodes CASSQANSGSRNTGELFF.

V usage is TRBV6-5 and J usage is TRBJ1-2, with a tentative D call TRBD1 (6 bases). CDR3 size: 14 residues. Trimming removed 6 bases from V and 8 bases from J, with 19 bases in between. Germline V gene data show CDR1 as MNHEY and CDR2 as SVGAGI. The CDR3 nucleotides read TGTGCCAGCAGCCCCGCCGGGGGGCACAGAGGCTACACCTTC. The encoded protein is CASSPAGGHRGYTF.

V is TRBV7-9 and J is TRBJ2-5; 8 bases are a match to TRBD2. Germline V gene data show CDR1 as SEHNR and CDR2 as FQNEAQ (reference sequence). V lost 5 bases and J lost 5; bases outside the gene matches: 4. The length of the CDR3 is 13 residues. The CDR3 nucleotides read TGTGCCAGCAGCCGTAGCGGGATTGAGACCCAGTACTTC. Encoded protein: CASSRSGIETQYF.

The V and J genes are TRBV29-1 and TRBJ2-5; 10 nucleotides match TRBD2. Germline V lookup: CDR1 SQVTM, CDR2 ANQGSEA. V dropped 5 bases and J dropped 0; count of bases not matched to a gene: 6. The CDR3 covers 15 residues. Here the CDR3 reads CSVRPGTSDQETQYF. Written as DNA, the CDR3 is TGCAGCGTTCGCCCCGGGACTAGCGACCAAGAGACCCAGTACTTC. The complete variable domain, with remaining parts taken from reference TRBV29-1 and TRBJ2-5, reads SAVISQKPSRDICQRGTSLTIQCQVDSQVTMMFWYRQQPGQSLTLIATANQGSEATYESGFVIDKFPISRPNLTFSTLTVSNMSPEDSSIYLCSVRPGTSDQETQYFGPGTRLLVL.

The gene calls are TRBV19 and TRBJ1-2; D is possibly TRBD1 (5 bases). Germline loops: CDR1 LNHDA, CDR2 SQIVND (reference sequence). With 7 bases removed from V and 10 bases from J, the gap between germline ends came to 16 bases. CDR3 length: 12 residues. This chain's CDR3 is CASTHGRGDYTF. As DNA, the CDR3 is TGTGCCAGTACCCACGGGCGGGGGGACTACACCTTC.